The clone carrying this TCR beta chain was observed a single time. This table comes from immunoSEQ multiplex PCR, and its TCRdb copy is limited to in-frame clones, with some not included. The sample consists of about 240,000 clones, about 89% of them appearing once. Germline CDR1 MDHEN, CDR2 SYDVKM. V was clipped by 2 bases and J by 1 base, with 23 bases between them. The CDR3 runs 19 residues. This record comes from a study of blood T cell repertoires in COVID-19. The specimen was PBMCs or T cells enriched from blood (not recorded which). The sequence was obtained from a woman aged 25 to 39 who had recovered from COVID-19. The chain is built from TRBV28 and TRBJ2-5; possibly TRBD2 for D (7 bases). The CDR3: CASSLPTEGEGRVQETQYF. The CDR3, as DNA: TGTGCCAGCAGTTTACCCACCGAGGGGGAGGGCCGGGTCCAAGAGACCCAGTACTTC. Based on the CDR3 plus reference TRBV28 and TRBJ2-5, the full variable domain is DVKVTQSSRYLVKRTGEKVFLECVQDMDHENMFWYRQDPGLGLRLIYFSYDVKMKEKGDIPEGYSVSREKKERFSLILESASTNQTSMYLCASSLPTEGEGRVQETQYFGPGTRLLVL.